This TCR beta chain is from a study of TIL therapy for anti-PD-1-resistant metastatic lung cancer. Study context: Tumor harvest preceded PD-1/PD-L1 blockade, followed by nivolumab treatment. Most patients had lung adenocarcinoma; a few tumors were EGFR-mutant, two ALK-rearranged; half smoked currently or formerly. Tumors carried a median about 1.4 non-synonymous mutations per megabase.

This was the immunoSEQ v3 assay. TCRdb's copy holds only in-frame clones and misses some; the assay was immunoSEQ multiplex PCR. The data contain approximately 60,000 clones, around four fifths of them singletons. Specified time point: pre-treatment sample, taken before nivolumab and TIL therapy. Enrollment ran from late 2017 to early 2020. The V gene's germline CDR1 is SQVTM and CDR2 ANQGSEA. The ends lost 6 bases at V and 1 base at J; junction bases unmatched: 3. The CDR3 is made up of 14 amino acids. The sequencing used blood, collected at baseline. The clonotype comes from a person aged 30 to 80 with non-small cell lung cancer. The V call is TRBV29-1, the J call TRBJ1-4, with 9 positions matching TRBD1. CDR3 sequence (DNA): TGCAGCGTGACAGGGGGAGTAACTAATGAAAAACTGTTTTTT. Amino acids: CSVTGGVTNEKLFF.